This TCR beta chain was sequenced in a study of blood T cells in healthy people across ages (dated by TCRdb to between 2014 and 2017). Describing the broader study: In model experiments, roughly one uniquely barcoded TCR beta cDNA molecule per two T cells was captured by template switching. To track age-related changes in TCR beta repertoire diversity, the study relied on deep sequencing normalized with unique cDNA molecular identifiers. Donors were grouped into four age groups: young (average roughly 17 years), middle-aged (39), aged (about 60) and long-lived (roughly 80). Two additional independent replicas of 1 million unique cDNA reads from the same blood draw were analyzed for two donors (one aged 18 to 30 and one aged 80 or older). Overall study results and their limits: Conclusive comparison of naive and antigen-experienced compartments was prevented by the profiling of bulk unsorted PBMCs. Estimates of total diversity based on one million sequenced T cells were considered lower bounds and underestimates. Because the CMV infection status of the donors was unknown, age-related changes in expanded clonotypes may potentially have been confounded. Compared with the aged group, more naive CD4+ T cells, fewer expanded clones and increased TCR diversity were shown by the long-lived group, suggesting age selection. There was a strong correlation between observed TCR beta diversity and the percentage of naive T cells measured by flow cytometry. Observed TCR beta diversity per million T cells fell roughly linearly with age, and a significant reduction was already apparent by age about 38.

Based on the germline V gene (reference sequence), the CDR1 and CDR2 sequences are LGHDT and YNNKEL. Trimming takes 0 bases from V and 5 bases from J, and the germline ends sit 16 bases apart. The CDR3 goes from the cysteine to the phenylalanine over 16 residues. Only CDR3 DNA remains: 48 bases, in frame from the first base. The method behind the library was 5' RACE. The listed sequencing device is Illumina HiSeq 2500. A second PCR of 7 to 11 cycles was run with a J-beta primer mix and a sample-barcoded 5' primer. A template-switch 5' adaptor carrying 12 random nucleotides introduced a unique molecular identifier onto each TCR beta cDNA molecule. At least 2.5 million CDR3-containing paired-end reads were obtained from each sample. All of the RNA was converted into first-strand cDNA using the Mint cDNA synthesis kit, with a TRBC-specific oligonucleotide serving as the primer. After uracil-DNA glycosylase treatment, a first 18-cycle PCR used universal primers M1SS and BC2_uni_R on all cDNA. The paper's data handling went like this. For normalization, 1 million high-quality reads were randomly selected from each sample, with every read carrying a distinct molecular identifier. Reads sharing molecular identifiers were discarded rather than binned into consensus sequences. MiTCR, set to a Q25 quality threshold and the strictest error-elimination algorithm, was used for CDR3 identification, clonotype clustering and error correction. A nonparametric unseen species model with Euler transformation was used to estimate lower-bound total TCR beta diversity. The raw public data were reprocessed by TCRdb itself: fastp quality trimming at Q25, MiXCR clonotype calling, in-frame beta chains only. All rows with the same CDR3 protein become a single entry with the most common DNA and genes. These V and J calls rely on TCRdb rather than the paper's analysis. This sample has some 1,000,000 distinct CDR3 sequences in its table, and approximately 26% of those were observed once. About 0.69% of the sample is held by the ten biggest clonotypes.

Donors were a few dozen systemically healthy Caucasian individuals from Russia aged roughly 6 to 100 years. Each donor gave approximately 9.3 milliliters of peripheral blood, collected into EDTA-treated Vacutainer tubes. Ficoll-Paque density-gradient centrifugation was used to isolate PBMCs, with at least 7 million per sample. Total RNA was extracted from PBMCs with Trizol reagent, with at least 6 micrograms obtained per sample. For every donor, an aliquot of PBMCs went through flow cytometry to measure the percentages of naive CD45RAhigh/CD27high T cells. This clonotype was counted between two and nine times. It lacks a known antigen. No base quality information exists; no much larger clone differs at one position. These data were likewise used in another study, on T cells of mothers and their children. The second paper further reports: Donors were nine systemically healthy Caucasian individuals: three mothers and their six children. cDNA synthesis consumed the entire amount of extracted RNA, loaded at approximately 1.6 ug RNA in each 15 ul reaction. Sample barcodes and 2-4 random nucleotides were added via the M1S primer in the second PCR. Over 8 million TCR beta CDR3 reads came from each mother, compared with around 3 million reads from each child. Thymic selection shapes the output of TCR recombination in a similar way in related and unrelated pairs, and inherited differences have a minor effect. Normalized repertoire overlap was always slightly but never significantly higher in related than unrelated mother-child pairs. No persistent microchimeric T cell clones were found, with a detection sensitivity of approximately 110 clones per million clonotypes. To look for features that set related mother-child pairs apart from unrelated individuals, the researchers ran deep NGS to compare the TCR beta repertoires of mothers and children. Mothers averaged roughly 36 +/- 4 years of age and children averaged about 10 +/- 4 years. After adapter ligation with NEBNext reagents, the libraries were sequenced on Illumina HiSeq 2000 with 100+100 nt paired-end reads. To prevent cross-contamination, the mother and child libraries were prepared a month apart and were sequenced in separate runs. Between roughly 500,000 and 2,100,000 distinct TCR beta clonotypes were identified per donor. Naive TCR beta clonotypes were estimated from low-frequency clonotypes matched to each donor's FACS-determined naive share, without sorting.

Sequences were obtained from blood. The source of this sequence is a girl aged 2 to 10 in good health. The V and J genes are TRBV3-1 and TRBJ2-5, and possibly TRBD2, on 5 matching bases. The DNA sequence reads TGTGCCAGCAGCCAAGATAGTCCGGAGGAAGGGGAGACCCAGTACTTC. Its translation reads: CASSQDSPEEGETQYF.